The next 7 T cell receptor beta chains were all read from a single sample in a study of blood T cell repertoires in COVID-19. Measured with immunoSEQ multiplex PCR; TCRdb has only the in-frame clones, and not every one. The sample has 290,000 or so clones, approximately 86% seen once. The sequencing sample was made of peripheral blood. The origin of the receptors is a man in his 70s with acute or convalescent COVID-19.

The chain couples TRBV6-2 or TRBV6-3 to TRBJ1-5; D might be TRBD1 (5 bases). CDR3 length equals 15 residues. Germline V gene lookup returns CDR1 MNHEY and CDR2 SVGEGT. V lost 6 bases to trimming and J lost 0 bases, with 12 bases between them. CDR3 loop: CASSRRDSSNQPQHF. For the CDR3, the DNA is TGTGCCAGCAGCAGACGGGACTCTAGCAATCAGCCCCAGCATTTT.

The chain carries TRBV20-1 and TRBJ1-2, with 9 nucleotides matching TRBD1. Germline loops: CDR1 DFQATT, CDR2 SNEGSKA (reference sequence). The CDR3 consists of 11 residues. The CDR3 DNA sequence: TGCAGCCACAGGGGGCTCTATGGCTACACCTTC. Translation gives CSHRGLYGYTF.

The chain couples TRBV20-1 to TRBJ2-5; 7 bases fit TRBD2. CDR3 length: 11 amino acids. V dropped 5 bases and J dropped 5; count of bases not matched to a gene: 2. CDR1 and CDR2 (germline): DFQATT, SNEGSKA (reference sequence). CDR3 amino acids: CSAQAGETQYF. The CDR3 coding sequence is TGCAGTGCTCAAGCGGGGGAGACCCAGTACTTC.

The chain has TRBV19 and TRBJ1-5; TRBD1 agrees at 11 bases. The trim removed 6 bases at V and 4 bases at J, leaving 8 bases unmatched. The CDR3 is 16 residues long. Germline V gene sequence: CDR1 LNHDA, CDR2 SQIVND (reference sequence). The CDR3 DNA reads TGTGCCAGTAGGGGGTACCGGGACAGGGGGAATCAGCCCCAGCATTTT. Amino acids: CASRGYRDRGNQPQHF.

V and J are TRBV5-1 and TRBJ2-7; a possible D gene is TRBD1 (6 bases). CDR3 length equals 13 residues. With 4 bases removed from V and 4 bases from J, the gap between germline ends came to 12 bases. The germline CDR1 and CDR2 sequences are SGHRS and YFSETQ. The CDR3 DNA is TGCGCCAGCAGCCCACAGGGACAATACGAGCAGTACTTC. This encodes CASSPQGQYEQYF.

J is TRBJ2-7 and V is TRBV13; tentatively, D is TRBD1 (6 bases). V lost 0 bases, J lost 2 bases, and 11 bases lay in between. The CDR3 contains 15 residues. The germline gives CDR1 PRHDT, CDR2 FYEKMQ (reference sequence). The CDR3 reads CASSLGGTLAYEQYF. CDR3 coding DNA: TGTGCCAGCAGCTTAGGAGGGACACTAGCCTACGAGCAGTACTTC.

The V and J genes are TRBV6-5 and TRBJ2-2, with 13 bases aligning to TRBD2. The CDR3 has 15 amino acids. After removal of 8 bases from V and 7 bases from J, the junction contained 7 bases not matched to a gene. The germline gives CDR1 MNHEY, CDR2 SVGAGI. The CDR3 spells CASLLAGGPVGELFF. CDR3 DNA sequence: TGTGCCAGCCTACTAGCGGGAGGGCCGGTCGGGGAGCTGTTTTTT.